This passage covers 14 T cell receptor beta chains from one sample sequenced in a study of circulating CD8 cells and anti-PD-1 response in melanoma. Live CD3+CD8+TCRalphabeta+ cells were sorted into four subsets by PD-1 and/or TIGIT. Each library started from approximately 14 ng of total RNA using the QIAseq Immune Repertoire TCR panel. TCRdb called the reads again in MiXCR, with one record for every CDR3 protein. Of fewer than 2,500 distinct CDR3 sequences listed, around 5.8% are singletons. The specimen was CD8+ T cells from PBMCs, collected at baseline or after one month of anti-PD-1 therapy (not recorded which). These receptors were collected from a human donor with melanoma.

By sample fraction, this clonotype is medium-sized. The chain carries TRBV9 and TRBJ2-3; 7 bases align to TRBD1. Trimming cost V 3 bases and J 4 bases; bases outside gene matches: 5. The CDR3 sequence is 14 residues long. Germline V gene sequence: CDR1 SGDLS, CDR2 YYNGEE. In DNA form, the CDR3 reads TGTGCCAGCAGCGGACAGGGTACGGCAGATACGCAGTATTTT. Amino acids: CASSGQGTADTQYF.

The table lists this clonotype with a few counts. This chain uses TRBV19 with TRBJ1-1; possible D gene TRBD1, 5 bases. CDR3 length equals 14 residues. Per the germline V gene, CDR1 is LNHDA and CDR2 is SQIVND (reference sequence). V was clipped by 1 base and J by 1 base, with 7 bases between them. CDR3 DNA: TGTGCCAGTAGTATAGGGGGGACGAACACTGAAGCTTTCTTT. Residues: CASSIGGTNTEAFF.

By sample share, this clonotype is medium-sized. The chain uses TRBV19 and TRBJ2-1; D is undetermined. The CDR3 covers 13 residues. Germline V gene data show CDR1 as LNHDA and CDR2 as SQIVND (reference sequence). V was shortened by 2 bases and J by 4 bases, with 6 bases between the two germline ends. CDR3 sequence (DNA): TGTGCCAGTAGTATAACAGAGTACAATGAGCAGTTCTTC. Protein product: CASSITEYNEQFF.

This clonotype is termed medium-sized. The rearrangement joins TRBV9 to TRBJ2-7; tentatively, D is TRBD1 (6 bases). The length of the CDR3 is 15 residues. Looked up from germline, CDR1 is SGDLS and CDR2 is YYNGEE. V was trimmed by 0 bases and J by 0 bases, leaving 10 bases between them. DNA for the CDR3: TGTGCCAGCAGCGTAGGGGACACTAGCTCCTACGAGCAGTACTTC. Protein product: CASSVGDTSSYEQYF.

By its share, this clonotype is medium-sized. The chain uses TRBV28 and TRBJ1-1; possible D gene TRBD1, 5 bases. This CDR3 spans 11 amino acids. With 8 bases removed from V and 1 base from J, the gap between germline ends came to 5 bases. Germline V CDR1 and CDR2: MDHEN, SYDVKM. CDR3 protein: CASGTNTEAFF. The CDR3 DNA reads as TGTGCCAGCGGGACGAACACTGAAGCTTTCTTT.

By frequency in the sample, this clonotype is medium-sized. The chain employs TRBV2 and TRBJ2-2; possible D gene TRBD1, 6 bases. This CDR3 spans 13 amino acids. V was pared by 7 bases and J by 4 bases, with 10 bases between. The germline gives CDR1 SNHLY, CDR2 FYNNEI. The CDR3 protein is CASKDSSTGELFF. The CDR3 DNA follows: TGTGCCAGCAAGGACAGTTCCACCGGGGAGCTGTTTTTT.

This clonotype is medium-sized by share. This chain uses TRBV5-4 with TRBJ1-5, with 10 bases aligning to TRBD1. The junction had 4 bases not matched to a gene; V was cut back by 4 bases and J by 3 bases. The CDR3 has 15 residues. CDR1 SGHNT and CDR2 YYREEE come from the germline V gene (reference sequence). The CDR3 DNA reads TGTGCCAGCAGCCTTGGGACAGGGGCCAATCAGCCCCAGCATTTT. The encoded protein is CASSLGTGANQPQHF.

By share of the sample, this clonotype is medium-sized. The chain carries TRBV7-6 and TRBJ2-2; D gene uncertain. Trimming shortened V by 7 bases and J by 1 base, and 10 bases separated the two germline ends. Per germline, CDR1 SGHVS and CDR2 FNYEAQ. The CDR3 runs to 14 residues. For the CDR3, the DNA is TGTGCCAGCAACTACAGAGAGAACACCGGGGAGCTGTTTTTT. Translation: CASNYRENTGELFF.

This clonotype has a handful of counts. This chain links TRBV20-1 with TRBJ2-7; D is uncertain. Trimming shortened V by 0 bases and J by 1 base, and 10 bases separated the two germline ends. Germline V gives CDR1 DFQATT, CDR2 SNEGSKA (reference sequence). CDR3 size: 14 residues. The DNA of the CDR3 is TGCAGTGCTAGAGATCTGGGCAAATCCTACGAGCAGTACTTC. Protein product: CSARDLGKSYEQYF.

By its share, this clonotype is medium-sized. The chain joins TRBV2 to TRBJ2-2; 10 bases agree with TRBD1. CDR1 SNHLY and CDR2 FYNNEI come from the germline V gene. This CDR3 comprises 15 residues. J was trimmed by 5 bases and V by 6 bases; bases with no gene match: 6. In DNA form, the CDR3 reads TGTGCCAGCAGCCGAGACAGGGGGCCAACCGGGGAGCTGTTTTTT. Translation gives CASSRDRGPTGELFF.

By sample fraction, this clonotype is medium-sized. CDR3 residues: CASSLSGGGIFEQYF. The CDR3 coding sequence is TGTGCCAGCAGTTTATCTGGCGGGGGGATATTCGAGCAGTACTTC. The chain employs TRBV27 and TRBJ2-7; 8 bases fit TRBD2. V shed 0 bases, J shed 6 bases, and the junction held 7 bases outside the gene matches. This CDR3 comprises 15 residues. The germline V gene has CDR1 MNHEY and CDR2 SMNVEV (reference sequence).

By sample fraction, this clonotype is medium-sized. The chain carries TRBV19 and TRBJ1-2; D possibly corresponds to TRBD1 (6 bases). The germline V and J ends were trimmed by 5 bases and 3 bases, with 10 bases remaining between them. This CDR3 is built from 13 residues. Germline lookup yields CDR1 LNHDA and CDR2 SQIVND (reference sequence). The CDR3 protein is CASSPNRDYGYTF. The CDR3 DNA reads TGTGCCAGTAGTCCAAACAGGGACTATGGCTACACCTTC.

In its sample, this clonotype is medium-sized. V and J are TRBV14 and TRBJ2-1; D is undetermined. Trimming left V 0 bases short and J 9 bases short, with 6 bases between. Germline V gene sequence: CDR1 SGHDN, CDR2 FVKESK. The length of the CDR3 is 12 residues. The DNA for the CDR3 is TGTGCCAGCAGCCAAGATTATGGTGAGCAGTTCTTC. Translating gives CASSQDYGEQFF.

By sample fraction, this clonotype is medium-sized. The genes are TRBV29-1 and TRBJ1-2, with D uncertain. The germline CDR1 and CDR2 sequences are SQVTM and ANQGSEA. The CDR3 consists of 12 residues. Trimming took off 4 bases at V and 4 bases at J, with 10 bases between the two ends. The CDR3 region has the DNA TGCAGCGTTGGTTCGGGGTCCTATGGCTACACCTTC. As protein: CSVGSGSYGYTF.